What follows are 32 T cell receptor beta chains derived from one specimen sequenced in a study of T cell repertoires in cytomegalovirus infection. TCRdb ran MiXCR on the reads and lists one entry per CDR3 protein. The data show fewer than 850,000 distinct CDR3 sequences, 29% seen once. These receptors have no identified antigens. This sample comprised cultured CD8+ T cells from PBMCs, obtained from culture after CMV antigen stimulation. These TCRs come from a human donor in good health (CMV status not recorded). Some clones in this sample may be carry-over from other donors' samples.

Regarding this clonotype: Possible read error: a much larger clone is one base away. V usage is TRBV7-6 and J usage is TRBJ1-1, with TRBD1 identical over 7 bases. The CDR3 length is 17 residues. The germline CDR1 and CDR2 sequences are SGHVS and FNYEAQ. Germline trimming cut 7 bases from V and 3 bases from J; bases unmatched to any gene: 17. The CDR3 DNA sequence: TGTGCCAGCAACTCATCGCCCGACAGGGACGATCACACTGAAGCTTTCTTT. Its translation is CASNSSPDRDDHTEAFF.

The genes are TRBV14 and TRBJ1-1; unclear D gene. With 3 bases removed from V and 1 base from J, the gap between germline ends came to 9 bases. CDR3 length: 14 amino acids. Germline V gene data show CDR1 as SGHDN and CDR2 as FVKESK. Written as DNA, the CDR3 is TGTGCCAGCAGCCACCCGGGAGCGAACACTGAAGCTTTCTTT. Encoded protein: CASSHPGANTEAFF.

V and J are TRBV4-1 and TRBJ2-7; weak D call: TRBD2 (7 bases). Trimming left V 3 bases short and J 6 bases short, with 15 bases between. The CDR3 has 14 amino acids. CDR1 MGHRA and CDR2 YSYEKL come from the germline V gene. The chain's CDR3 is CASSQAMGGAEQYV. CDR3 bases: TGCGCCAGCAGCCAGGCTATGGGGGGGGCCGAGCAGTACGTC.

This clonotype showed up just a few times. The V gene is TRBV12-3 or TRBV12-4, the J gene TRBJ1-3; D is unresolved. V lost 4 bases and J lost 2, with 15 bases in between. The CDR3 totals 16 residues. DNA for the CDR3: TGTGCCAGCAGTTCGGACTCCCTCTGGCCTGGAAACACCATATATTTT. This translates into CASSSDSLWPGNTIYF.

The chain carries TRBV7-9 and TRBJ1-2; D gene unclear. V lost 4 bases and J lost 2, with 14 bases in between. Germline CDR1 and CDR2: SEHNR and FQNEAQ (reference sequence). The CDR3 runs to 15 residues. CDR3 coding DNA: TGTGCCAGCAGCTCGGGGATCTCGACAAACTATGGCTACACCTTC. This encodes CASSSGISTNYGYTF. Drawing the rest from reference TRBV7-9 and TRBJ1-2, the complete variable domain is DTGVSQNPRHKITKRGQNVTFRCDPISEHNRLYWYRQTLGQGPEFLTYFQNEAQLEKSRLLSDRFSAERPKGSFSTLEIQRTEQGDSAMYLCASSSGISTNYGYTFGSGTRLTVV.

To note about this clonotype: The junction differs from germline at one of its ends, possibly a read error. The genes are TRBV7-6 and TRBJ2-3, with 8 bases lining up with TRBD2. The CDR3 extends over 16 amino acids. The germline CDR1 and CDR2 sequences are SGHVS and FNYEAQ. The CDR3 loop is CASSLAGPRDGDTQYF. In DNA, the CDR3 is TGTGCTAGCAGCTTAGCGGGACCGAGGGACGGTGATACGCAGTATTTT.

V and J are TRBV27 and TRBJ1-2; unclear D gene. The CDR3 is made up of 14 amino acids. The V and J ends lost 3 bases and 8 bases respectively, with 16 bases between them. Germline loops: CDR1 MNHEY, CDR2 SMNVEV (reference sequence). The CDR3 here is CASSFSLRNHGYTF. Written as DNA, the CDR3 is TGTGCCAGCAGTTTCTCCCTTAGGAATCACGGCTACACCTTC.

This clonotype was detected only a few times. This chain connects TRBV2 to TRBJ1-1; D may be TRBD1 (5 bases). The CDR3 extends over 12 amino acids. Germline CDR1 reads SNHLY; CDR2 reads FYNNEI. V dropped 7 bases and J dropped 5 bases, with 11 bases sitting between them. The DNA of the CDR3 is TGTGCCAGCATTCGGGGGGTGACTGAAGCTTTCTTT. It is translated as CASIRGVTEAFF.

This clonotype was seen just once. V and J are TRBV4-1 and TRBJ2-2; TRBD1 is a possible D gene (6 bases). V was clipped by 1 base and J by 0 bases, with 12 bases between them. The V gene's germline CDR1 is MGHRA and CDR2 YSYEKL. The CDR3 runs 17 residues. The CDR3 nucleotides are TGCGCCAGCAGCCAAGCCCCAGGGGCCCCGAACACCGGGGAGCTGTTTTTT. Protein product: CASSQAPGAPNTGELFF.

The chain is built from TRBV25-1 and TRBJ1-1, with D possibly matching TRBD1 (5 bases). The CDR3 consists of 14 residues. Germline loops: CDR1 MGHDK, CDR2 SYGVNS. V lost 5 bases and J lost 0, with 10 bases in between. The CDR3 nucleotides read TGTGCCAGCAGTTCATGGGGCATGAACACTGAAGCTTTCTTT. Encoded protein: CASSSWGMNTEAFF.

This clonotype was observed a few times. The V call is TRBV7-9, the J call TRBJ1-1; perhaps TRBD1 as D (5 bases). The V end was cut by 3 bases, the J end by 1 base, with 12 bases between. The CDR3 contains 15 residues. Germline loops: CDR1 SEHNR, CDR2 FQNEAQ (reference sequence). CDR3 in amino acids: CASSFLRQKNTEAFF. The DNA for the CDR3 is TGTGCCAGCAGCTTTCTCCGACAGAAGAACACTGAAGCTTTCTTT.

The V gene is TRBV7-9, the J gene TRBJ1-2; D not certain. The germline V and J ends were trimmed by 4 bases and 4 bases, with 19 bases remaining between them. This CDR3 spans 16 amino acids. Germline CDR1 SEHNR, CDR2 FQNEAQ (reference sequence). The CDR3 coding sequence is TGTGCCAGCAGCTCCTTCTCGGAGGGAGCCGTCTATGGCTACACCTTC. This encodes CASSSFSEGAVYGYTF.

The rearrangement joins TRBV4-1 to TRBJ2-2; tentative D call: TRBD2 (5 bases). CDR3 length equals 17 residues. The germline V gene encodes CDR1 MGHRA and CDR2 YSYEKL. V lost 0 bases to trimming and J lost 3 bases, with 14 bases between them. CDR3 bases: TGCGCCAGCAGCCAAGATAGGTCGGGAATCTACACCGGGGAGCTGTTTTTT. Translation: CASSQDRSGIYTGELFF.

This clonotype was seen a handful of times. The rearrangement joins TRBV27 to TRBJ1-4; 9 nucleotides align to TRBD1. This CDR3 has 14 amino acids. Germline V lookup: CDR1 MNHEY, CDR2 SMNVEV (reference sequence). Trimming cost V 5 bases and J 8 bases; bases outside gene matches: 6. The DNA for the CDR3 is TGTGCCAGCAGTCCGGGACAGGGATGGGAAAAACTGTTTTTT. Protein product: CASSPGQGWEKLFF.

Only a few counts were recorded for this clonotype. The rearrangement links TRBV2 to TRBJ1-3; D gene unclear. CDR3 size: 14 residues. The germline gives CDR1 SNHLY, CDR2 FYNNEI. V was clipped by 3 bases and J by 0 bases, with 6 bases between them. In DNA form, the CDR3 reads TGTGCCAGCAGTGAGCTATACTCTGGAAACACCATATATTTT. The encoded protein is CASSELYSGNTIYF.

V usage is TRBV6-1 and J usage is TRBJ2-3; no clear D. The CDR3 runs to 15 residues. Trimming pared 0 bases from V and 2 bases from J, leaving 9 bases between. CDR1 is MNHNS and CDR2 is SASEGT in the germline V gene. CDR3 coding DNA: TGTGCCAGCAGTGAAGCCTGGTCAGCCACAGATACGCAGTATTTT. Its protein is CASSEAWSATDTQYF.

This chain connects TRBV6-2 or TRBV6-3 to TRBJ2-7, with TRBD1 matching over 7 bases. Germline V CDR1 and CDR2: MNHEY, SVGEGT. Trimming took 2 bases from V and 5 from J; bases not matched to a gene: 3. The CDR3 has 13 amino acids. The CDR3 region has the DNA TGTGCCAGCAGTTACCAGGGGGACGACGAGCAGTACTTC. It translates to CASSYQGDDEQYF.

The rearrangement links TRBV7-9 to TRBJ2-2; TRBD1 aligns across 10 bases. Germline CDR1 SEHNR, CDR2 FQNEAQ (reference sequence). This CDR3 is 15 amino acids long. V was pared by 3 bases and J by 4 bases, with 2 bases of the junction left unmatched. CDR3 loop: CASSLTGGTTGELFF. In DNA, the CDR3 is TGTGCCAGCAGCTTGACAGGGGGCACCACCGGGGAGCTGTTTTTT.

In nucleotides, the CDR3 is TGTGCCAGCACCCGGGGACAGGGGGCGAACACCGGGGAGCTGTTTTTT. Protein: CASTRGQGANTGELFF. The chain joins TRBV12-3 or TRBV12-4 to TRBJ2-2; 11 bases are a match to TRBD1. The junction had 4 bases not matched to a gene; V was cut back by 7 bases and J by 0 bases. This CDR3 has 16 residues.

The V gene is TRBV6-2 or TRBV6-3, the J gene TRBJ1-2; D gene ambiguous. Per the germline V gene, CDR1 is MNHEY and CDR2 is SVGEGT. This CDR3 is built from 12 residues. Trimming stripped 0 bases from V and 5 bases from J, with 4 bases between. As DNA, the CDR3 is TGTGCCAGCAGTTACTCGTTATATGGCTACACCTTC. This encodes CASSYSLYGYTF.

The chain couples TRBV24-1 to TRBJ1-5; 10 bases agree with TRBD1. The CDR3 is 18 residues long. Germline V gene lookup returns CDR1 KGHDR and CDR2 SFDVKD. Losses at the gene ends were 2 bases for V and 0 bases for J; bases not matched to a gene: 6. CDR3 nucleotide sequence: TGTGCCACCAGTGATTGGACAGGGGGAAGCTATAGCAATCAGCCCCAGCATTTT. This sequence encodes CATSDWTGGSYSNQPQHF.

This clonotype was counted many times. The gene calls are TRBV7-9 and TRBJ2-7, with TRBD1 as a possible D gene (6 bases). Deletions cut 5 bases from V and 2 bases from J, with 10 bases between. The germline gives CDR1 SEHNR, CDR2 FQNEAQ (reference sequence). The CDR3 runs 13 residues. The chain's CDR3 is CASSPKGAYEQYF. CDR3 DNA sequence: TGTGCCAGCAGCCCAAAGGGGGCCTACGAGCAGTACTTC. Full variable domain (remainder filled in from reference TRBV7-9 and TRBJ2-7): DTGVSQNPRHKITKRGQNVTFRCDPISEHNRLYWYRQTLGQGPEFLTYFQNEAQLEKSRLLSDRFSAERPKGSFSTLEIQRTEQGDSAMYLCASSPKGAYEQYFGPGTRLTVT.

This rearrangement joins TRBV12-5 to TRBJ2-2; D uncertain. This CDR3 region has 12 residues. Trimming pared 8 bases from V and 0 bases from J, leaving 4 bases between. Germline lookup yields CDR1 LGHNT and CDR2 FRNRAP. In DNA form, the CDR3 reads TGTGCTAGTCAGGCGAACACCGGGGAGCTGTTTTTT. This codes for CASQANTGELFF.

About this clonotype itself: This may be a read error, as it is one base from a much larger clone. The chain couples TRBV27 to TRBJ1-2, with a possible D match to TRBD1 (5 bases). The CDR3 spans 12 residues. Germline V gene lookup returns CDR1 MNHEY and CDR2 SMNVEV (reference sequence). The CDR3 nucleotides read TGTGCCTGCAGTTCGGGACTATATGGCTACACCTTC. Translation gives CACSSGLYGYTF.

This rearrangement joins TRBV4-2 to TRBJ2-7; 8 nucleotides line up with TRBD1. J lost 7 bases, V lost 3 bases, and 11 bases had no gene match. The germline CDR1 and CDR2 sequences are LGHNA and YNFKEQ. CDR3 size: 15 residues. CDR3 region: CASSHEGDRGDEQYF. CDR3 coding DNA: TGTGCCAGCAGCCATGAAGGTGACAGGGGAGATGAGCAGTACTTC.

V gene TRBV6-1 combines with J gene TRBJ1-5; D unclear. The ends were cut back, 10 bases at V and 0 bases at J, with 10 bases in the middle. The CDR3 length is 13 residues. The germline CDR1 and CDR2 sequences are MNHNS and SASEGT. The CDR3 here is CATDGDSNQPQHF. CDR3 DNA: TGTGCCACCGACGGGGATAGCAATCAGCCCCAGCATTTT.

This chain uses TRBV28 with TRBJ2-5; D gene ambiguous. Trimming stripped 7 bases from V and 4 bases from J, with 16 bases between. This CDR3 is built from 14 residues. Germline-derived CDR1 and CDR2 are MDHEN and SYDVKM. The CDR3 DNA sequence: TGTGCCAGCACCAGTTTGGGCGTAGGAGAGACCCAGTACTTC. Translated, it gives CASTSLGVGETQYF.

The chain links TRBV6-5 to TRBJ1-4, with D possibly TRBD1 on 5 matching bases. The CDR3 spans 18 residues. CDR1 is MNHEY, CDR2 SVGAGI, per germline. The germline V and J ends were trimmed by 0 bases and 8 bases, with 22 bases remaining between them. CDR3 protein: CASSYSWGSLTIEEKLFF. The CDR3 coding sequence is TGTGCCAGCAGTTACTCCTGGGGGAGCCTGACGATCGAAGAAAAACTGTTTTTT.

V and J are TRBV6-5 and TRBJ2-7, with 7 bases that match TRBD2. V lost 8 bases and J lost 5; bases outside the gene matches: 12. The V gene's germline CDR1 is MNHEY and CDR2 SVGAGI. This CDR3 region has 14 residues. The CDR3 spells CASATLAVLNEQYF. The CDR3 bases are TGTGCCAGCGCGACTCTAGCGGTCCTGAACGAGCAGTACTTC.

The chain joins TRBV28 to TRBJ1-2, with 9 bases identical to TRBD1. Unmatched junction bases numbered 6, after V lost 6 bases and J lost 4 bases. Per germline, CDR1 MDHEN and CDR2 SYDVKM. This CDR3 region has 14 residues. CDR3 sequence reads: CASSSRDRVYGYTF. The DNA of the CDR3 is TGTGCCAGCAGCTCTCGGGACAGGGTCTATGGCTACACCTTC.

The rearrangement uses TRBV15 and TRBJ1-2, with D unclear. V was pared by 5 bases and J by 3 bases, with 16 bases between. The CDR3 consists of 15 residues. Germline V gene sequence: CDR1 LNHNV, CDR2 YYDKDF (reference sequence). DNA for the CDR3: TGTGCCACCAGCGGATCTGGACGGACCGACTATGGCTACACCTTC. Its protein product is CATSGSGRTDYGYTF.

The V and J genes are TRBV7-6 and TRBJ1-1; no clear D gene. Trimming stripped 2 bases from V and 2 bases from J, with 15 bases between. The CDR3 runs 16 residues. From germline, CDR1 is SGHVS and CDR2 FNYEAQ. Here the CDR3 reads CASSLHGIGRNTEAFF. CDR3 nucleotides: TGTGCCAGCAGCTTACACGGGATAGGGCGAAACACTGAAGCTTTCTTT.